A single sample gave rise to the 3 T cell receptor beta chains below, sequenced in a study of cytomegalovirus exposure and HLA in healthy donors. Assay: immunoSEQ multiplex PCR; the TCRdb copy retains only in-frame clones and omits some. The sample holds some 78,000 clones, about 95% seen once. The sample was PBMCs. The receptor source for this set is a man younger than 35 in good health and CMV-seropositive.

The chain is built from TRBV5-5 and TRBJ2-1, with D maybe TRBD2 (5 bases). V dropped 3 bases and J dropped 0 bases, with 10 bases sitting between them. Germline CDR1 and CDR2: SGHKS and YYEKEE (reference sequence). This CDR3 has 15 residues. The CDR3 spells CASSSDSLSYNEQFF. The DNA for the CDR3 is TGTGCCAGCAGCTCGGACTCCCTCTCCTACAATGAGCAGTTCTTC. The whole variable domain, filled in from reference TRBV5-5 and TRBJ2-1, reads DAGVTQSPTHLIKTRGQQVTLRCSPISGHKSVSWYQQVLGQGPQFIFQYYEKEERGRGNFPDRFSARQFPNYSSELNVNALLLGDSALYLCASSSDSLSYNEQFFGPGTRLTVL.

The chain links TRBV18 to TRBJ1-2, with 8 bases aligning to TRBD1. After removal of 5 bases from V and 11 bases from J, the junction contained 4 bases not matched to a gene. Germline V gene sequence: CDR1 KGHSH, CDR2 LQKENI. This CDR3 spans 11 amino acids. CDR3 sequence reads: CASSWDRTYTF. Here the CDR3 DNA reads TGTGCCAGCTCATGGGACAGGACATACACCTTC.

Turning to this clone: This specimen includes other DNA sequences encoding the same CDR3. The chain recombines TRBV14 with TRBJ1-2, with D possibly TRBD1 on 5 matching bases. V shed 1 base and J shed 2 bases, with 5 bases lying between them. This CDR3 region has 13 residues. CDR1 is SGHDN, CDR2 FVKESK, per germline. The CDR3 nucleotides are TGTGCCAGCAGCCAAGGACAGAACTATGGCTACACCTTC. Its protein product is CASSQGQNYGYTF.